This TCR beta chain was captured by sequencing in a study of GPR56 and killer-like receptors on CD4 memory cells (dated by TCRdb to the late 2010s). Describing the broader study: According to the study's proposal, human CD4+ memory T-cell differentiation and cytokine production potential are marked by the progressive acquisition of KLRB1, KLRG1, GPR56 and then KLRF1. The healthy blood donors were described in the study as age-matched to the liver disease patients, whose median age was nearly 70 years.

Comments on this clonotype: The antigen it binds to is not known.

Five KLR/GPR56-defined CD4+ populations were enriched by fluorescence-activated cell sorting before TCRbeta sequencing. To test a linear memory differentiation pathway, TCRbeta repertoires were sequenced from five CD4+ T-cell subsets defined by expression of KLRB1, KLRG1, GPR56 and KLRF1. TCR-sequenced cells came from peripheral blood of healthy control individuals, reported as five donors in the TCRbeta analysis figure. The researchers collected heparinized peripheral blood and processed every sample within one hour of retrieval. To isolate peripheral blood mononuclear cells, blood was diluted 1:2 in PBS and put through Biocoll density gradient centrifugation at room temperature. Before flow sorting, freshly isolated PBMCs underwent magnetic sorting with anti-CD4 MicroBeads to enrich CD4+ T cells. A BD FACSAria II was used to sort CD4+ T cells enriched from PBMCs of healthy donors according to marker expression. Surface staining used anti-KLRB1 clone 191B8, anti-KLRF1 clone 4A4.D10 and anti-KLRG1 clone REA261 antibodies from Miltenyi Biotec.

The reads were generated on an Illumina HiSeq 2500. To build sequencing libraries, a previously published PCR protocol was used to amplify the recombined TCRbeta locus. The paper's data handling went like this. Reads whose average quality score was below 30 were removed, and the reads that remained were processed with IMSEQ. Vbeta gene, Jbeta gene and CDR3 amino acid sequence were used to define clonotypes. The Morisita-Horn index, computed on the top 100 expanded clones, was used to measure repertoire overlap between populations. Renyi diversity profiles calculated on the top 100 expanded clones were used to assess clonal diversity. TCRdb reprocessed the reads into one record per CDR3 protein sequence, lacking DNA. TCRdb, not the authors, supplied the V and J calls. The sample's table lists a count of 2,000 to 2,500 distinct CDR3 sequences. Of the sample, 4% falls within the top ten clones. Paper-wide results and their limitations: Overlap of TCR repertoires was especially pronounced between late populations 4 and 5, and partly extended to population 3. Clones dominating late populations 4 and 5 were also found in early populations 1 and 2, which the authors took as evidence for linear differentiation. Low clonal frequency was observed in the marker-negative population, and a progressive increase in clonal frequency, with a corresponding decrease in TCRbeta diversity, was observed along the proposed pathway. Diversity and similarity analyses were restricted to the 100 most expanded clones per population rather than full repertoires.

The origin of this receptor is a human donor in good health. The material sequenced was memory CD4+ T cells from blood.

The CDR3 here reads CASSQDADLNTEAFF. The sequence joins TRBV4-2 to TRBJ1-1. The germline V gene encodes CDR1 LGHNA and CDR2 YNFKEQ. From the cysteine up to the phenylalanine, the CDR3 has a length of 15 residues. DNA is not on record.